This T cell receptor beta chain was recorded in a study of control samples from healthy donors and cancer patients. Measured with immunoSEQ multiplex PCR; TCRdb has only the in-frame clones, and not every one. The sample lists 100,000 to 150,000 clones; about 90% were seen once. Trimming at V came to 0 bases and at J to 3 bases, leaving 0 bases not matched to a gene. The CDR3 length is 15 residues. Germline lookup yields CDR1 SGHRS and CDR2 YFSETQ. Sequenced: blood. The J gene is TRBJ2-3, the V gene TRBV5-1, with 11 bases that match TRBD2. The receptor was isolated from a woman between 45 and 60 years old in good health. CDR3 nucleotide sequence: TGCGCCAGCAGCTTGGGGACTAGCGGGACAGATACGCAGTATTTT. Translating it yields CASSLGTSGTDTQYF.